One sample yielded the 22 T cell receptor beta chains listed below, sequenced in a study of shared clonotypes between healthy human individuals. Sequencing was performed with immunoSEQ multiplex PCR; in TCRdb, only in-frame clones are kept and a portion is missing. The sample has about 710,000 clones; around 73% are singletons. The material sequenced was memory CD4+ T cells sorted from blood. Subset here: CD45RA-negative fraction. The origin of the receptors is a woman younger than 45 in good health.

The J gene is TRBJ2-1, the V gene TRBV12-5; 8 bases are a match to TRBD2. The CDR3 sequence is 17 residues long. Trimming took 1 base from V and 3 from J; bases not matched to a gene: 8. Germline CDR1 is LGHNT and CDR2 is FRNRAP. The DNA of the CDR3 is TGTGCTAGTGGTTTGGCCGTAGCGGGGTCGGGCTACAATGAGCAGTTCTTC. Translating gives CASGLAVAGSGYNEQFF.

This clone has more than one count but fewer than ten. Other nucleotide sequences in the sample specify the same CDR3. V and J are TRBV5-1 and TRBJ2-7; TRBD1 matches 7 bases. With 0 bases clipped from V and 2 bases from J, the junction kept 5 bases outside the gene matches. The CDR3 extends over 15 amino acids. The germline V gene encodes CDR1 SGHRS and CDR2 YFSETQ. CDR3 protein: CASSLEGQLAYEQYF. The CDR3 bases are TGCGCCAGCAGCTTGGAGGGACAGCTTGCCTACGAGCAGTACTTC. Combining the CDR3 with reference TRBV5-1 and TRBJ2-7 gives the whole variable domain KAGVTQTPRYLIKTRGQQVTLSCSPISGHRSVSWYQQTPGQGLQFLFEYFSETQRNKGNFPGRFSGRQFSNSRSEMNVSTLELGDSALYLCASSLEGQLAYEQYFGPGTRLTVT.

The chain uses TRBV10-1 and TRBJ1-2, with TRBD1 matching 9 bases. The CDR3 totals 16 residues. Per germline, CDR1 WNHNN and CDR2 SYGVQD (reference sequence). The ends lost 5 bases at V and 4 bases at J; junction bases unmatched: 11. The CDR3 region is CASSPGQGGRGYGYTF. CDR3 DNA sequence: TGCGCCAGCAGTCCGGGACAGGGAGGTCGGGGCTATGGCTACACCTTC.

The chain is built from TRBV7-3 and TRBJ2-2, with D possibly called TRBD1 or TRBD2 (5 bases each). The germline CDR1 and CDR2 sequences are SGHTA and FQGTGA. This CDR3 has 21 amino acids. Trimming stripped 5 bases from V and 2 bases from J, with 30 bases between. CDR3 coding DNA: TGTGCCAGCAGCCCAAGGTCAGGGAAGGTACATGGAGGATCCAACACCGGGGAGCTGTTTTTT. It specifies CASSPRSGKVHGGSNTGELFF. Combining the CDR3 with reference TRBV7-3 and TRBJ2-2 gives the whole variable domain GAGVSQTPSNKVTEKGKYVELRCDPISGHTALYWYRQSLGQGPEFLIYFQGTGAADDSGLPNDRFFAVRPEGSVSTLKIQRTERGDSAVYLCASSPRSGKVHGGSNTGELFFGEGSRLTVL.

This chain connects TRBV19 to TRBJ2-7; no clear D. V was cut by 10 bases and J by 9 bases, with 10 bases left in between. The germline V gene encodes CDR1 LNHDA and CDR2 SQIVND (reference sequence). This CDR3 region has 9 residues. For the CDR3, the DNA is TGTGCCACCCCTAAAGGGCAGTACTTC. Its translation is CATPKGQYF.

Many counts were recorded for this clone. The CDR3 DNA sequence: TGTGCCAGCAGTTTTACCGGGACAGCTGGAAACACCATATATTTT. Translation: CASSFTGTAGNTIYF. V gene TRBV6-1 combines with J gene TRBJ1-3; 7 bases are a match to TRBD1. CDR3 size: 15 residues. V lost 5 bases, J lost 2 bases, and 6 bases stayed unmatched. The germline V gene encodes CDR1 MNHNS and CDR2 SASEGT.

The chain links TRBV30 to TRBJ2-1; 9 nucleotides align to TRBD2. There are 16 residues in the CDR3. J lost 4 bases, V lost 2 bases, and 9 bases had no gene match. In germline, CDR1 is GTSNPN, CDR2 SVGIG (reference sequence). The CDR3 sequence: CAWSLLAGEGYNEQFF. The CDR3 nucleotides are TGTGCCTGGAGTTTATTAGCGGGAGAAGGTTACAATGAGCAGTTCTTC.

The rearrangement joins TRBV25-1 to TRBJ2-1; possibly TRBD2 for D (6 bases). The CDR3 is 17 residues long. CDR1 is MGHDK and CDR2 is SYGVNS in the germline V gene. Trimming removed 3 bases from V and 2 bases from J, with 17 bases in between. In DNA, the CDR3 is TGTGCCAGCAGTGATCAGGAGGGTCCCCCTCCCTACAATGAGCAGTTCTTC. It encodes CASSDQEGPPPYNEQFF.

In this sample, this clone turned up a few times. The V call is TRBV5-8, the J call TRBJ1-2; 11 bases agree with TRBD1. Per germline, CDR1 SGHTS and CDR2 YDEGEE. V was clipped by 4 bases and J by 2 bases; unmatched bases: 4. This CDR3 comprises 15 residues. CDR3 in DNA: TGTGCCAGCAGCATCGGGACAGGGGGGAACTATGGCTACACCTTC. Translation: CASSIGTGGNYGYTF.

The CDR3 DNA is TGTGCCAGCAGTGGACATTGGACCGGCGCTTATGGCTACACCTTC. This translates into CASSGHWTGAYGYTF. The chain couples TRBV6-1 to TRBJ1-2; D gene ambiguous. Germline CDR1 MNHNS, CDR2 SASEGT. The germline V and J ends were trimmed by 4 bases and 5 bases, with 17 bases remaining between them. This CDR3 is built from 15 residues.

The V gene is TRBV27, the J gene TRBJ2-5; D perhaps matches TRBD1 (5 bases). V was pared by 6 bases and J by 1 base, with 9 bases between. The CDR3 is made up of 13 amino acids. Germline-derived CDR1 and CDR2 are MNHEY and SMNVEV (reference sequence). CDR3 residues: CASSRAVQETQYF. CDR3 nucleotides: TGTGCCAGCAGCAGGGCCGTCCAAGAGACCCAGTACTTC.

This clone occurred a few times. The rearrangement joins TRBV5-4 to TRBJ2-3; no firm D call. Trimming pared 3 bases from V and 3 bases from J, leaving 17 bases between. Germline assignment: CDR1 SGHNT and CDR2 YYREEE (reference sequence). The CDR3 contains 16 residues. The CDR3 loop is CASSSPWFPQTDTQYF. The CDR3 nucleotides are TGTGCCAGCAGCTCCCCGTGGTTCCCTCAGACAGATACGCAGTATTTT.

The rearrangement joins TRBV6-5 to TRBJ2-7; 7 bases fit TRBD1. The trim removed 2 bases at V and 2 bases at J, leaving 6 bases unmatched. Per germline, CDR1 MNHEY and CDR2 SVGAGI. This CDR3 region has 15 residues. CDR3 residues: CASSYQGRGTYEQYF. CDR3 nucleotide sequence: TGTGCCAGCAGTTACCAAGGCAGGGGGACCTACGAGCAGTACTTC.

V usage is TRBV2 and J usage is TRBJ1-1, with 8 bases matching TRBD1. V lost 1 base and J lost 8; bases outside the gene matches: 6. The CDR3 contains 14 residues. From germline, CDR1 is SNHLY and CDR2 FYNNEI. The CDR3 nucleotides are TGTGCCAGCAGTGAAGGAGGACAGGGCTTGGAAGCTTTCTTT. Residues: CASSEGGQGLEAFF.

The chain has TRBV11-3 and TRBJ2-5, with D maybe TRBD2 (6 bases). V lost 5 bases, J lost 5 bases, and 18 bases lay in between. The CDR3 has 15 amino acids. Germline V gene data show CDR1 as SGHNT and CDR2 as YENEEA. The chain's CDR3 is CASSPNSGGSETQYF. As DNA, the CDR3 is TGTGCCAGCAGCCCGAACTCAGGAGGGTCGGAGACCCAGTACTTC.

The chain is built from TRBV30 and TRBJ1-6; D perhaps matches TRBD1 (5 bases). In germline, CDR1 is GTSNPN, CDR2 SVGIG (reference sequence). This CDR3 has 16 residues. Trimming left V 0 bases short and J 7 bases short, with 16 bases between. The CDR3 spells CAWSVLEGVGNSPLHF. Here the CDR3 DNA reads TGTGCCTGGAGTGTACTTGAAGGGGTAGGGAATTCACCCCTCCACTTT.

The V and J genes are TRBV10-3 and TRBJ2-7, with D unresolved. CDR3 length: 12 amino acids. Trimming cost V 4 bases and J 6 bases, with 10 bases left between them. CDR1 ENHRY and CDR2 SYGVKD come from the germline V gene. The CDR3 region is CAISGSGREQYF. CDR3 in DNA: TGTGCCATCAGTGGTTCGGGTCGCGAGCAGTACTTC.

The J gene is TRBJ2-7, the V gene TRBV27; D could derive from TRBD1 or TRBD2 (5 bases each). Germline loops: CDR1 MNHEY, CDR2 SMNVEV (reference sequence). With 8 bases removed from V and 2 bases from J, the gap between germline ends came to 16 bases. The CDR3 extends over 14 amino acids. The CDR3: CASGGDGGTYEQYF. As DNA, the CDR3 is TGTGCCAGCGGAGGAGATGGGGGAACCTACGAGCAGTACTTC.

This clone was picked up many times. The chain joins TRBV9 to TRBJ2-7; no definite D call. The CDR3 has 12 amino acids. Trimming removed 4 bases at V and 5 bases at J, with 10 bases between. Looked up from germline, CDR1 is SGDLS and CDR2 is YYNGEE. The CDR3 here is CASSSRDNEQYF. The CDR3 bases are TGTGCCAGCAGCTCCCGAGATAACGAGCAGTACTTC.

The V and J genes are TRBV25-1 and TRBJ2-7; TRBD1 matches at 8 bases. Per the germline V gene, CDR1 is MGHDK and CDR2 is SYGVNS. Germline trimming cut 1 base from V and 4 bases from J; bases unmatched to any gene: 12. The CDR3 has 17 amino acids. The chain's CDR3 is CASSESPLTGTGYEQYF. CDR3 DNA: TGTGCCAGCAGTGAATCTCCACTGACAGGGACAGGTTACGAGCAGTACTTC.

The chain uses TRBV7-3 and TRBJ2-1, with D perhaps TRBD2 (6 bases). The CDR3 loop spans 16 amino acids. V was trimmed by 5 bases and J by 0 bases, leaving 14 bases between them. Per the germline V gene, CDR1 is SGHTA and CDR2 is FQGTGA. The CDR3 DNA follows: TGTGCCAGCAGCCCGCGTGGGGACTTCTCCTACAATGAGCAGTTCTTC. Encoded protein: CASSPRGDFSYNEQFF.

V and J are TRBV5-1 and TRBJ2-7; tentative D call: TRBD2 (5 bases). Trimming took off 3 bases at V and 1 base at J, with 14 bases between the two ends. Germline CDR1 reads SGHRS; CDR2 reads YFSETQ. The CDR3 is 15 residues long. CDR3 coding DNA: TGCGCCAGCAGCTCCAATTCACTAGGTTCCTACGAGCAGTACTTC. This codes for CASSSNSLGSYEQYF.